Listed below are T cell receptor beta chains from one sample, sequenced in a study of blood T cell repertoires in COVID-19. The data were produced by immunoSEQ multiplex PCR, yet TCRdb's version contains in-frame clones alone and is incomplete. The data show roughly 100,000 clones, approximately 76% seen once. Sequencing was performed on peripheral blood. These receptors all stem from a woman in her 70s with acute or convalescent COVID-19. The CDR3 runs from the conserved cysteine through the conserved F or W. The D gene is left open where the match is weak. Size is stated for part of the rows, as once, few or many counts, or as a class when the clone is expanded.

J gene | D gene | V gene | clone size | CDR3 DNA | CDR3 protein
TRBJ1-2 | . | TRBV6-5 | . | TGTGCCAGCACCCCGGACTCCTCTAACTATGGCTACACCTTC | CASTPDSSNYGYTF
TRBJ1-2 | . | TRBV19 | . | TGTGCCAGTAATAGAGGACTGATCAACTATGGCTACACCTTC | CASNRGLINYGYTF
TRBJ1-2 | . | TRBV19 | . | TGTGCCAGTAGTATTTCTGTGGGGAGATATGGCTACACCTTC | CASSISVGRYGYTF
TRBJ1-1 | . | TRBV29-1 | . | TGCAGCGTTGATGGGGCCGGTGTCACTGAAGCTTTCTTT | CSVDGAGVTEAFF
TRBJ1-5 | . | TRBV7-8 | . | TGTGCCAGCAGCTTAAAAGGGGTGGATAATCAGCCCCAGCATTTT | CASSLKGVDNQPQHF
TRBJ2-2 | . | TRBV10-3 | . | TGTGCCATCAGTGTTCAGGACTGGGGCACCGGGGAGCTGTTTTTT | CAISVQDWGTGELFF
TRBJ1-1 | TRBD1 | TRBV11-2 | . | TGTGCCAGCAGCCGGACAGGCGGCGGCACTGAAGCTTTCTTT | CASSRTGGGTEAFF
TRBJ1-5 | . | TRBV19 | . | TGTGCCAGTAGTATTTCAGGTAGCAATCAGCCCCAGCATTTT | CASSISGSNQPQHF
TRBJ2-1 | . | TRBV5-1 | . | TGCGCCAGCAGTGTCGGGGTTACCCACAATGAGCAGTTCTTC | CASSVGVTHNEQFF
TRBJ2-7 | . | TRBV7-9 | many | TGTGCCAGCAGCTTAGGGAGGGTCCCCTACGAGCAGTACTTC | CASSLGRVPYEQYF
TRBJ2-5 | TRBD1 | TRBV6-5 | . | TGTGCCAGCAGTTACAGCTATTCAGGGGGACAAGAGACCCAGTACTTC | CASSYSYSGGQETQYF
TRBJ1-1 | TRBD1 | TRBV6-6 | . | TGTGCCAGCAGTCTACAGGGGACTGAAGCTTTCTTT | CASSLQGTEAFF
TRBJ1-5 | TRBD1 | TRBV6-5 | . | TGTGCCAGCAGTTTGGGACAGGGCCTTAATCAGCCCCAGCATTTT | CASSLGQGLNQPQHF
TRBJ1-4 | TRBD1 | TRBV28 | . | TGTGCCAGCAGCCGGCAGGGGGAAGGGACGAAAAGGCTGTTTTTT | CASSRQGEGTKRLFF
TRBJ1-2 | . | TRBV29-1 | . | TGCAGCGTTGAAGATTACTCCTCCTATGGCTACACCTTC | CSVEDYSSYGYTF
TRBJ1-1 | . | TRBV5-4 | . | TGTGCCAGCAGCTTGGTACGGGACACTGAAGCTTTCTTT | CASSLVRDTEAFF
TRBJ2-1 | . | TRBV24-1 | . | TGTGCCACCAGACCCAGTAGTGAGGCAGCGTACGAGCAGTTCTTC | CATRPSSEAAYEQFF
TRBJ2-1 | . | TRBV6-5 | . | TGTGCCAGCAGTAAGGACACTAACAACAATGAGCAGTTCTTC | CASSKDTNNNEQFF
TRBJ1-3 | . | TRBV5-6 | . | TGTGCCAGCGGGGCGACAGGCGCCTCTGGAAACACCATATATTTT | CASGATGASGNTIYF
TRBJ2-7 | TRBD2 | TRBV5-1 | . | TGCGCCAGCAGCTTTAGCGGGGGGACCTACGAGCAGTACTTC | CASSFSGGTYEQYF
TRBJ1-4 | . | TRBV5-1 | few | TGCGCCAGCAGCTTGACGGGGACAACTAATGAAAAACTGTTTTTT | CASSLTGTTNEKLFF
TRBJ2-7 | TRBD2 | TRBV5-1 | once | TGCGCCAGCAGCTCGACTGGGGGGGGTTCCTACGAGCAGTACTTC | CASSSTGGGSYEQYF
TRBJ1-1 | TRBD1 | TRBV11-2 | . | TGTGCCAGCAGCTACCGACAGGGCGAGGGGGACACTGAAGCTTTCTTT | CASSYRQGEGDTEAFF
TRBJ2-1 | TRBD2 | TRBV10-1 | . | TGCGCCAGCAGGGGGACTAGCTATGATGGGGAGAACAATGAGCAGTTCTTC | CASRGTSYDGENNEQFF
TRBJ2-1 | . | TRBV10-2 | . | TGCGCCAGCAGTGAGAGGGGACAAGGAACCTACAATGAGCAGTTCTTC | CASSERGQGTYNEQFF
TRBJ2-5 | TRBD2 | TRBV19 | few | TGTGCCAGTAGTAATCCCCAGGGCGAGGGAGGGGAGACCCAGTACTTC | CASSNPQGEGGETQYF
TRBJ2-5 | . | TRBV19 | . | TGTGCCAGTAGTAGGGCGGGACGTGCCGGAGAGACCCAGTACTTC | CASSRAGRAGETQYF
TRBJ2-2 | . | TRBV5-6 | . | TGTGCCAGCACCATCATCAGGGTGTACGCCGGGGAGCTGTTTTTT | CASTIIRVYAGELFF
TRBJ2-7 | TRBD1 | TRBV5-4 | . | TGTGCCAGCAGCAAGGACAGGGGTTCAAGCTCCTACGAGCAGTACTTC | CASSKDRGSSSYEQYF
TRBJ1-1 | . | TRBV3-1/TRBV3-2 | few | TGTGCCAGCAGCCGCCGGGACTTAATAGGGACTGAAGCTTTCTTT | CASSRRDLIGTEAFF
TRBJ1-4 | . | TRBV28 | few | TGTGCCAGCAGTGTCAGGGCGCTTAATGAAAAACTGTTTTTT | CASSVRALNEKLFF